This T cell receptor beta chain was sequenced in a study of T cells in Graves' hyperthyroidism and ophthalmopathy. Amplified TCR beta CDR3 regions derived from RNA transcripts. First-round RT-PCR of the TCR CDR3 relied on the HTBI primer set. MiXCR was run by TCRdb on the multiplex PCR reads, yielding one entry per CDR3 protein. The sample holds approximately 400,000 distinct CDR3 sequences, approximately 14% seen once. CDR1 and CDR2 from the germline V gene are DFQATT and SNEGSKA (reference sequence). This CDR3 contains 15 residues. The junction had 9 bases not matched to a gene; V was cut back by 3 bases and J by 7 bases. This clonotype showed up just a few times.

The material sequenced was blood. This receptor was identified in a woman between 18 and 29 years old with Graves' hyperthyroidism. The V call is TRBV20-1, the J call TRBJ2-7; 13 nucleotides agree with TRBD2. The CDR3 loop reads CSASTGLAGVREQYF. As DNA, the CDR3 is TGCAGTGCTAGCACCGGACTAGCGGGAGTTAGGGAGCAGTACTTC.